These 24 T cell receptor beta chains originate from one sample sequenced in a study of blood T cell repertoires in COVID-19 (TCRdb year 2020). Library generation was performed with the immunoSEQ multiplex PCR assay. TCRdb retrieved this table from immuneACCESS and kept in-frame rearrangements only. Not all clones are present; in checked studies, unresolved V genes account for under half, and no reason is known for the remainder. This sample comprises 180,000 or so clones, about 90% of them detected only once. The ten largest clones capture about 1.6% of the sample. Sequenced material: peripheral blood. These receptors were taken from a man aged 18 to 35 with active or convalescent COVID-19.

This chain connects TRBV7-6 to TRBJ1-1; 11 bases fit TRBD1. There are 17 residues in the CDR3. Trimming at V came to 4 bases and at J to 6 bases, leaving 13 bases not matched to a gene. Germline CDR1 reads SGHVS; CDR2 reads FNYEAQ. The CDR3 sequence: CASSSHGTGGNWAEAFF. In nucleotides, the CDR3 is TGTGCCAGCAGCTCGCACGGGACAGGGGGTAATTGGGCTGAAGCTTTCTTT. The entire variable domain, with the rest obtained from reference TRBV7-6 and TRBJ1-1, is as follows: GAGVSQSPRYKVTKRGQDVALRCDPISGHVSLYWYRQALGQGPEFLTYFNYEAQQDKSGLPNDRFSAERPEGSISTLTIQRTEQRDSAMYRCASSSHGTGGNWAEAFFGQGTRLTVV.

The chain carries TRBV6-8 and TRBJ2-3, with D uncertain. The ends were cut back, 2 bases at V and 0 bases at J, with 18 bases in the middle. CDR1 is MNHGY and CDR2 is SAAAGT in the germline V gene. This CDR3 region has 18 residues. The CDR3 sequence: CASSYLRANYSSTDTQYF. For the CDR3, the DNA is TGTGCCAGCAGTTACCTTAGAGCTAATTATTCTAGCACAGATACGCAGTATTTT.

The V gene is TRBV5-6, the J gene TRBJ1-2; tentative D call: TRBD1 (6 bases). The CDR3 is made up of 15 amino acids. CDR1 is SGHDT and CDR2 is YYEEEE in the germline V gene. V was trimmed by 0 bases and J by 5 bases, leaving 14 bases between them. The CDR3, as DNA: TGTGCCAGCAGCTTGGCTGGGACATTAGTATATGGCTACACCTTC. It is translated as CASSLAGTLVYGYTF.

The rearrangement uses TRBV7-8 and TRBJ2-7, with TRBD2 as a possible D gene (5 bases). The V gene's germline CDR1 is SGHVS and CDR2 FQNEAQ. The CDR3 is made up of 16 amino acids. Trimming took off 3 bases at V and 2 bases at J, with 17 bases between the two ends. CDR3: CASSFSKTPRAYEQYF. The CDR3 nucleotides are TGTGCCAGCAGCTTCTCCAAGACCCCGAGGGCCTACGAGCAGTACTTC.

The V call is TRBV9, the J call TRBJ2-2, with 10 bases identical to TRBD1. This CDR3 is 17 amino acids long. Per germline, CDR1 SGDLS and CDR2 YYNGEE. Losses at the gene ends were 1 base for V and 1 base for J; bases not matched to a gene: 4. CDR3 loop: CASSVPRDRGNTGELFF. The CDR3 coding sequence is TGTGCCAGCAGCGTACCCCGGGACAGGGGGAACACCGGGGAGCTGTTTTTT.

The V and J genes are TRBV7-9 and TRBJ2-2; D is perhaps TRBD1 (5 bases). This CDR3 contains 14 residues. CDR1 and CDR2 from the germline V gene are SEHNR and FQNEAQ (reference sequence). Trimming pared 5 bases from V and 4 bases from J, leaving 11 bases between. CDR3 coding DNA: TGTGCCAGCAGCCAGGGCGGTGGCACCGGGGAGCTGTTTTTT. Its protein is CASSQGGGTGELFF.

This sequence joins TRBV19 and TRBJ1-3; D is perhaps TRBD1 (5 bases). Germline CDR1 is LNHDA and CDR2 is SQIVND (reference sequence). The CDR3 is made up of 17 amino acids. Trimming cost V 6 bases and J 2 bases, with 20 bases left between them. The CDR3 loop is CASSEGMTALTGNTIYF. DNA for the CDR3: TGTGCCAGTAGCGAAGGGATGACAGCCCTCACTGGAAACACCATATATTTT. Drawing the rest from reference TRBV19 and TRBJ1-3, the complete variable domain is DGGITQSPKYLFRKEGQNVTLSCEQNLNHDAMYWYRQDPGQGLRLIYYSQIVNDFQKGDIAEGYSVSREKKESFPLTVTSAQKNPTAFYLCASSEGMTALTGNTIYFGEGSWLTVV.

The chain carries TRBV6-1 and TRBJ2-1; TRBD2 might be the D (5 bases). This CDR3 is built from 15 residues. Germline loops: CDR1 MNHNS, CDR2 SASEGT. V lost 6 bases and J lost 9, with 21 bases in between. The CDR3 nucleotides are TGTGCCAGCAGCCAGGACTTTCCTTCGTTCGCTGAGCAGTTCTTC. Amino acids: CASSQDFPSFAEQFF.

J is TRBJ2-7 and V is TRBV2, with TRBD1 matching 7 bases. The J segment lost 3 bases and the V segment lost 1 base, leaving 3 bases of the junction unmatched. The CDR3 spans 14 residues. CDR1 and CDR2 (germline): SNHLY, FYNNEI. The CDR3 DNA is TGTGCCAGCAGTGAAGACAGGGGCGGCTACGAGCAGTACTTC. This encodes CASSEDRGGYEQYF.

The V call is TRBV3-1 (or the pseudogene TRBV3-2), the J call TRBJ1-1; D gene unclear. Germline V gene sequence: CDR1 LGHDT, CDR2 YNNKEL (reference sequence). The V gene lost 2 bases and the J gene lost 3 bases, with 7 bases spanning the gap. The CDR3 is made up of 13 amino acids. The DNA for the CDR3 is TGTGCCAGCAGCCAAATTGAGGACACTGAAGCTTTCTTT. It encodes CASSQIEDTEAFF.

This clone was observed at least ten times. The rearrangement joins TRBV4-2 to TRBJ2-7; 9 bases match TRBD1. Germline CDR1 is LGHNA and CDR2 is YNFKEQ. The V and J ends lost 0 bases and 1 base, in that order; junction bases with no gene match: 4. This CDR3 comprises 16 residues. CDR3 DNA: TGTGCCAGCAGCCAAGACGAGGGACAGGGATCCTACGAGCAGTACTTC. Translated, it gives CASSQDEGQGSYEQYF.

V usage is TRBV14 and J usage is TRBJ1-2, with D uncertain. The germline V gene has CDR1 SGHDN and CDR2 FVKESK. The V end lost 0 bases, the J end lost 4 bases, and 12 bases lay between the germline ends. The CDR3 runs to 15 residues. In DNA form, the CDR3 reads TGTGCCAGCAGCCAAGATCTCAACAGCCCCTATGGCTACACCTTC. Translation: CASSQDLNSPYGYTF.

This sequence joins TRBV5-6 and TRBJ1-2; TRBD1 is a possible D gene (6 bases). In germline, CDR1 is SGHDT, CDR2 YYEEEE. The V gene lost 3 bases and the J gene lost 5 bases, with 23 bases spanning the gap. This CDR3 has 17 amino acids. The CDR3 DNA sequence: TGTGCCAGCAGCTCTCAGACAGGACTCAAGTCCCAATATGGCTACACCTTC. This codes for CASSSQTGLKSQYGYTF.

The J gene is TRBJ1-5, the V gene TRBV2; 7 bases fit TRBD1. The germline V gene encodes CDR1 SNHLY and CDR2 FYNNEI. This CDR3 is 15 amino acids long. Trimming at V came to 5 bases and at J to 7 bases, leaving 11 bases not matched to a gene. The CDR3 here is CASSYTGALGQPQHF. The DNA for the CDR3 is TGTGCCAGCAGTTACACAGGGGCGTTGGGCCAGCCCCAGCATTTT.

The V call is TRBV7-2, the J call TRBJ2-5, with TRBD2 matching over 7 bases. The V segment lost 6 bases and the J segment 2 bases; nucleotides outside the gene matches: 12. The CDR3 spans 16 residues. Germline lookup yields CDR1 SGHTA and CDR2 FQGNSA. This CDR3 reads CASSDGASGPQETQYF. CDR3 nucleotide sequence: TGTGCCAGCAGTGATGGGGCTAGCGGCCCTCAAGAGACCCAGTACTTC.

V is TRBV6-2 or TRBV6-3 and J is TRBJ1-2; D may be TRBD1 (5 bases). The CDR3 loop spans 15 amino acids. The V end lost 1 base, the J end lost 2 bases, and 11 bases lay between the germline ends. Per the germline V gene, CDR1 is MNHEY and CDR2 is SVGEGT. CDR3 in amino acids: CASSYWGTQNYGYTF. Written as DNA, the CDR3 is TGTGCCAGCAGTTACTGGGGGACTCAGAACTATGGCTACACCTTC.

The gene calls are TRBV10-3 and TRBJ2-7, with D unclear. The germline V gene encodes CDR1 ENHRY and CDR2 SYGVKD. The V end was cut by 8 bases, the J end by 2 bases, with 7 bases between. This CDR3 contains 11 residues. The CDR3 reads CAISVAYEQYF. In DNA form, the CDR3 reads TGTGCCATCTCAGTGGCCTACGAGCAGTACTTC.

This clone was counted a single time. This chain connects TRBV28 to TRBJ1-1, with 10 bases lining up with TRBD1. Germline V CDR1 and CDR2: MDHEN, SYDVKM. V shed 7 bases and J 4 bases; nucleotides not matched to a gene: 6. The CDR3 totals 14 residues. The CDR3 loop reads CASKTGGDLTEAFF. The CDR3 DNA sequence: TGTGCCAGCAAGACAGGGGGCGACCTCACTGAAGCTTTCTTT. The full variable domain, completed using reference TRBV28 and TRBJ1-1, is DVKVTQSSRYLVKRTGEKVFLECVQDMDHENMFWYRQDPGLGLRLIYFSYDVKMKEKGDIPEGYSVSREKKERFSLILESASTNQTSMYLCASKTGGDLTEAFFGQGTRLTVV.

This chain connects TRBV6-1 to TRBJ1-1; D is perhaps TRBD1 (5 bases). Between the trimmed V and J ends, which lost 2 bases and 8 bases, there was a span of 12 bases. The CDR3 extends over 13 amino acids. The germline gives CDR1 MNHNS, CDR2 SASEGT. The CDR3 is CASSEIWGTEAFF. The CDR3 bases are TGTGCCAGCAGTGAAATCTGGGGCACCGAAGCTTTCTTT.

This chain connects TRBV5-4 to TRBJ1-2, with D unresolved. Per the germline V gene, CDR1 is SGHNT and CDR2 is YYREEE (reference sequence). Trimming removed 1 base at V and 1 base at J, with 8 bases between. The CDR3 length is 14 residues. CDR3 residues: CASSLTADNYGYTF. DNA for the CDR3: TGTGCCAGCAGCTTGACTGCGGATAACTATGGCTACACCTTC.

The rearrangement joins TRBV5-1 to TRBJ1-6; D is unresolved. CDR3 length equals 14 residues. V was trimmed by 0 bases and J by 8 bases, leaving 9 bases between them. The germline V gene has CDR1 SGHRS and CDR2 YFSETQ. As DNA, the CDR3 is TGCGCCAGCAGCTTGGTTCCTTCCGATTCACCCCTCCACTTT. This gives the protein CASSLVPSDSPLHF. The variable domain in full, with the rest retrieved from reference TRBV5-1 and TRBJ1-6, is KAGVTQTPRYLIKTRGQQVTLSCSPISGHRSVSWYQQTPGQGLQFLFEYFSETQRNKGNFPGRFSGRQFSNSRSEMNVSTLELGDSALYLCASSLVPSDSPLHFGNGTRLTVT.

A single count supports this clone. The chain links TRBV6-5 to TRBJ1-2; 8 bases align to TRBD1. The CDR3 is 14 amino acids. V shed 7 bases, J shed 3 bases, and the junction held 7 bases outside the gene matches. The V gene's germline CDR1 is MNHEY and CDR2 SVGAGI. CDR3 protein: CASTQTGVDYGYTF. The CDR3 DNA reads TGTGCCAGCACTCAGACAGGGGTAGACTATGGCTACACCTTC.

The rearrangement links TRBV6-5 to TRBJ1-1; TRBD1 is a possible D gene (6 bases). The CDR3 extends over 14 amino acids. Germline CDR1 reads MNHEY; CDR2 reads SVGAGI. V lost 5 bases, J lost 2 bases, and 12 bases lay in between. As DNA, the CDR3 is TGTGCCAGCAGTATCCGGGACACAAACACTGAAGCTTTCTTT. Protein: CASSIRDTNTEAFF.

CDR3 residues: CASSQEQGLNTEAFF. Here the CDR3 DNA reads TGCGCCAGCAGCCAAGAGCAGGGGTTGAACACTGAAGCTTTCTTT. The genes are TRBV4-3 and TRBJ1-1, with D maybe TRBD1 (6 bases). The ends were cut back, 0 bases at V and 0 bases at J, with 8 bases in the middle. In germline, CDR1 is LGHNA, CDR2 YSLEER. The CDR3 length is 15 residues.